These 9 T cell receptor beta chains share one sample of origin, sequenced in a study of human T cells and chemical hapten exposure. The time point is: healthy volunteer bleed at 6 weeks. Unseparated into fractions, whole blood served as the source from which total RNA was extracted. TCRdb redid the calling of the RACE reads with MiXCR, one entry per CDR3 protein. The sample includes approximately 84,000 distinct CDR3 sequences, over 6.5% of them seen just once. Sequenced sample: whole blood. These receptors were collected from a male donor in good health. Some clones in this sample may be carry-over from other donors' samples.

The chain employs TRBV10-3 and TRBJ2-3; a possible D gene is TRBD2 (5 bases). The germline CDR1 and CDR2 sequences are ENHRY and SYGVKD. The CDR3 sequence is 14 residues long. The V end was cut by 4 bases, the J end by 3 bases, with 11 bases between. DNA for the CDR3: TGTGCCATCAGTGCTACTAGTGGAACAGATACGCAGTATTTT. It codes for CAISATSGTDTQYF.

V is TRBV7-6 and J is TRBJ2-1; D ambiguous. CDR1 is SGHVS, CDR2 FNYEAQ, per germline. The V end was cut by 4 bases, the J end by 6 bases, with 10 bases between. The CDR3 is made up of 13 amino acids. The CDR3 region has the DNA TGTGCCAGCAGCTCAAAACCCAGCAATGAGCAGTTCTTC. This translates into CASSSKPSNEQFF.

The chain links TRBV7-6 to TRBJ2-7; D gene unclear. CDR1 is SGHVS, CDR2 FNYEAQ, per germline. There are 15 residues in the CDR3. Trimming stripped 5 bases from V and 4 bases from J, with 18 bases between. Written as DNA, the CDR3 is TGTGCCAGCAGCCCGGAGACTGTTCCTGGGTACGAGCAGTACTTC. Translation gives CASSPETVPGYEQYF.

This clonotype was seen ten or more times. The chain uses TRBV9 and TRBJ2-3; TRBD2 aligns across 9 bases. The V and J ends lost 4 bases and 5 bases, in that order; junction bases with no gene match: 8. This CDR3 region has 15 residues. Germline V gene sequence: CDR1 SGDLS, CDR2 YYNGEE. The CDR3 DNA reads TGTGCCAGCAGCACTCGGACTAGCGCGGTAGATACGCAGTATTTT. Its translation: CASSTRTSAVDTQYF. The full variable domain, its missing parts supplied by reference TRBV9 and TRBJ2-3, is DSGVTQTPKHLITATGQRVTLRCSPRSGDLSVYWYQQSLDQGLQFLIQYYNGEERAKGNILERFSAQQFPDLHSELNLSSLELGDSALYFCASSTRTSAVDTQYFGPGTRLTVL.

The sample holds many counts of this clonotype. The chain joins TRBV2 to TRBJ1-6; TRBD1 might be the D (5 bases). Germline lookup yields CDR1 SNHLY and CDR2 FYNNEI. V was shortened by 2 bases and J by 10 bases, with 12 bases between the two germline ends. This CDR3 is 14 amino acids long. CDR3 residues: CASSEQGGGSPLHF. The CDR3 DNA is TGTGCCAGCAGTGAACAGGGCGGTGGATCACCCCTCCACTTT.

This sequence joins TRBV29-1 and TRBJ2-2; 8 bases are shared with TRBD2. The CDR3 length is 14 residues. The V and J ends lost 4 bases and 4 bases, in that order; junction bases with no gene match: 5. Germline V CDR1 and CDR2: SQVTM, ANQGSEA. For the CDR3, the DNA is TGCAGCGTTGGAGTAGCGGGGCCCACCGGGGAGCTGTTTTTT. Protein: CSVGVAGPTGELFF.

For the CDR3, the DNA is TGCGCCAGCAGCGGACAGGGGGAAAGTCCTGGGGCCAACGTCCTGACTTTC. This gives the protein CASSGQGESPGANVLTF. The chain employs TRBV10-2 and TRBJ2-6; 10 bases align to TRBD1. The CDR3 contains 17 residues. Germline CDR1 reads WSHSY; CDR2 reads SAAADI. V gave up 6 bases and J gave up 2 bases; unmatched junction bases: 7.

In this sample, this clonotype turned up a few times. In DNA form, the CDR3 reads TGTGCCACCAGCAGAGATCGCCAGTATCAGCCCCAGCATTTT. It translates to CATSRDRQYQPQHF. The chain carries TRBV15 and TRBJ1-5; D is unresolved. Germline V gene lookup returns CDR1 LNHNV and CDR2 YYDKDF (reference sequence). This CDR3 has 14 amino acids. Trimming pared 0 bases from V and 5 bases from J, leaving 8 bases between.

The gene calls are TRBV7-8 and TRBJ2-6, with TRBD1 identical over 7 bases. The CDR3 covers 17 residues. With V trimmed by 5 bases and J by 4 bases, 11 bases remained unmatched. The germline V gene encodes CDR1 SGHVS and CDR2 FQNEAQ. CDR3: CASSPIRTGSGANVLTF. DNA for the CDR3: TGTGCCAGCAGCCCGATCCGGACAGGTTCAGGGGCCAACGTCCTGACTTTC. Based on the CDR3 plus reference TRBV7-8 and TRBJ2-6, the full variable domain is GAGVSQSPRYKVAKRGQDVALRCDPISGHVSLFWYQQALGQGPEFLTYFQNEAQLDKSGLPSDRFFAERPEGSVSTLKIQRTQQEDSAVYLCASSPIRTGSGANVLTFGAGSRLTVL.